This T cell receptor (beta chain) was profiled in a study of shared clonotypes between healthy human individuals. Points from the study as a whole: Shared clonotypes: roughly 5% naive CD4, about 3.3% naive CD8, 2.3% memory CD4, roughly 0.4% memory CD8.

Concerning this clone itself: Its antigen is not known.

The germline gives CDR1 MDHEN, CDR2 SYDVKM. The ends were cut back, 2 bases at V and 3 bases at J, with 14 bases in the middle. The CDR3 spans 16 residues. Assay: immunoSEQ multiplex PCR; the TCRdb copy retains only in-frame clones and omits some. The sample has roughly 2.6 million clones, around 90% seen once. The receptor's source is a man between 18 and 29 years old in good health. The sample consisted of naive CD4+ T cells sorted from blood. Subset defined: CD45RA+ positively selected. J is TRBJ1-5 and V is TRBV28; D might be TRBD1 (5 bases). This chain's CDR3 is CASSLMGVEVNQPQHF. CDR3 coding DNA: TGTGCCAGCAGTTTAATGGGGGTGGAAGTCAATCAGCCCCAGCATTTT. Filled out from reference TRBV28 and TRBJ1-5, the complete variable domain reads DVKVTQSSRYLVKRTGEKVFLECVQDMDHENMFWYRQDPGLGLRLIYFSYDVKMKEKGDIPEGYSVSREKKERFSLILESASTNQTSMYLCASSLMGVEVNQPQHFGDGTRLSIL.